Only one count was recorded for the clone carrying this T cell receptor (beta chain). Trimming removed 6 bases from V and 3 bases from J; junction bases left unmatched: 13. From germline, CDR1 is MDHEN and CDR2 SYDVKM. This CDR3 has 17 residues. The data were taken from a study of blood T cell repertoires in COVID-19. Repertoires were generated with immunoSEQ multiplex PCR, while TCRdb's copy carries only in-frame clones and drops some. The repertoire holds approximately 150,000 clones, with 70% to 90% as singletons. The source is a human donor with acute or convalescent COVID-19. The donor label of this sample is uncertain. What was sequenced was peripheral blood. The V call is TRBV28, the J call TRBJ2-3; 9 nucleotides align to TRBD1. The CDR3 DNA follows: TGTGCCAGCAGCTCCGCATTTGGACAGGGGATTACAGATACGCAGTATTTT. This encodes CASSSAFGQGITDTQYF.